This T cell receptor (beta chain) was recorded in a study of T cell repertoires in cytomegalovirus infection. MiXCR, run by TCRdb on the reads, gives a single entry per CDR3 protein. The sample lists about 920,000 distinct CDR3 sequences, roughly 30% occurring once. About this clonotype: The antigen is unknown.

Germline V CDR1 and CDR2: MNHEY, SVGAGI. The CDR3 consists of 15 residues. With 0 bases clipped from V and 7 bases from J, the junction kept 5 bases outside the gene matches. Sequencing used cultured CD8+ T cells from PBMCs, obtained from culture after CMV antigen stimulation. The receptor comes from a human donor in good health (CMV status not recorded). Some clones in this sample may be carry-over from other donors' samples. The rearrangement joins TRBV6-5 to TRBJ2-1; 8 bases match TRBD2. In DNA form, the CDR3 reads TGTGCCAGCAGTTACTCGTCCGGGGGGGGGAATGAGCAGTTCTTC. Protein product: CASSYSSGGGNEQFF.